This T cell receptor (beta chain) comes out of a study of blood T cell repertoires in COVID-19. About the study: The United States, Italy and Spain were the sources of the acute and convalescent COVID-19 samples. PBMCs, B-cell-depleted T cells, or T cells were the source of the cDNA or gDNA that made up the material.

Patients at the Seattle site were enrolled during active infection and followed longitudinally. Per the original methods: Counts of nucleated cells, estimated from reference gene primer amplification, were obtained. Profiled with immunoSEQ multiplex PCR; TCRdb holds only in-frame clones, not every one. V and J calls and clone size are as listed in that table; D and trimming were resolved from the DNA. The sample gives 150,000 to 200,000 clones, about 85% of which show up once; around 5.4% is in the top ten. Germline CDR1 and CDR2: LGHDT and YNNKEL (reference sequence). Trimming took 1 base from V and 4 from J, leaving 5 bases between them. The CDR3 is made up of 13 amino acids.

The rearrangement uses TRBV3-1 (or the pseudogene TRBV3-2) and TRBJ1-5; no clear D gene. This sequence originates from a woman aged 40 to 49 with COVID-19, enrolled during active disease. The sequenced sample was peripheral blood. This CDR3 is CASSQGENQPQHF. The CDR3 region has the DNA TGTGCCAGCAGCCAAGGGGAGAATCAGCCCCAGCATTTT.